The present entry profiles one T cell receptor (beta chain) with its context. The antigen is not known. The CDR3 totals 16 residues. Germline CDR1 is LGHNA and CDR2 is YSLEER. The entry originates in a study of monozygotic twins with inflammatory bowel disease. Study results and limitations: The existence of one strong signal or clonotype linked to IBD lacked support. Possibly reflecting limited power, no difference in repertoire similarity was found between concordant and discordant twins. Those with IBD had lower TCRbeta diversity (inverse Simpson) than their healthy co-twins did.

Reprocessing the 5' RACE reads, TCRdb reports a single entry for every CDR3 protein and omits DNA. This sample's table reports more than 300,000 distinct CDR3 sequences. The clonotype originates from a human donor with ulcerative colitis or Crohn's disease, or a healthy co-twin of an affected twin (not recorded which). The V call is TRBV4-3, the J call TRBJ1-5; no DNA is available, so the TRBD1 call from TCRdb remains unchecked. Sequencing was performed on blood. The CDR3 protein is CASSRDRGGSNQPQHF.